What follows describes a single T cell receptor (beta chain). This entry belongs to a study of blood T cell repertoires in COVID-19. Across the study: PBMCs, B-cell-depleted T cells, or T cells provided the cDNA or gDNA that made up the material.

This CDR3 is built from 14 residues. The trim removed 5 bases at V and 2 bases at J, leaving 5 bases unmatched. Germline CDR1 is MNHEY and CDR2 is SVGEGT. Original data processing: By means of reference gene primer amplification, nucleated cell counts were estimated. Measured with immunoSEQ multiplex PCR; TCRdb has only the in-frame clones, and not every one. The D gene and trimming were derived from the DNA, and the V and J assignments and clone size from that table. This table holds some 150,000 clones, around 85% found once. This TCR derives from a woman aged 70-85 years with acute or convalescent COVID-19. The V call is TRBV6-2 or TRBV6-3, the J call TRBJ2-7; 8 bases fit TRBD2. Sample: peripheral blood. In DNA form, the CDR3 reads TGTGCCAGCAGTCGCGGGGGGATAACCTACGAGCAGTACTTC. Amino acid sequence: CASSRGGITYEQYF.